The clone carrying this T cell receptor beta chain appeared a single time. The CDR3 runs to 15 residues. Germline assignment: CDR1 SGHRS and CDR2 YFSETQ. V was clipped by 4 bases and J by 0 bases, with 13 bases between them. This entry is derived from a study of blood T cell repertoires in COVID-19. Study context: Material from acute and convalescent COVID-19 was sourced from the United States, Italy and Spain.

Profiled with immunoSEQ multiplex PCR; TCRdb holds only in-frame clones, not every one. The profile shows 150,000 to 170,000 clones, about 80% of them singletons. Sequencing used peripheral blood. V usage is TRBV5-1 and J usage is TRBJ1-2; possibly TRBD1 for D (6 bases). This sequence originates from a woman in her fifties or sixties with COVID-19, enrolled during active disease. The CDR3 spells CASSVGTLTNYGYTF. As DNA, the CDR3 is TGCGCCAGCAGCGTCGGGACACTAACTAACTATGGCTACACCTTC.